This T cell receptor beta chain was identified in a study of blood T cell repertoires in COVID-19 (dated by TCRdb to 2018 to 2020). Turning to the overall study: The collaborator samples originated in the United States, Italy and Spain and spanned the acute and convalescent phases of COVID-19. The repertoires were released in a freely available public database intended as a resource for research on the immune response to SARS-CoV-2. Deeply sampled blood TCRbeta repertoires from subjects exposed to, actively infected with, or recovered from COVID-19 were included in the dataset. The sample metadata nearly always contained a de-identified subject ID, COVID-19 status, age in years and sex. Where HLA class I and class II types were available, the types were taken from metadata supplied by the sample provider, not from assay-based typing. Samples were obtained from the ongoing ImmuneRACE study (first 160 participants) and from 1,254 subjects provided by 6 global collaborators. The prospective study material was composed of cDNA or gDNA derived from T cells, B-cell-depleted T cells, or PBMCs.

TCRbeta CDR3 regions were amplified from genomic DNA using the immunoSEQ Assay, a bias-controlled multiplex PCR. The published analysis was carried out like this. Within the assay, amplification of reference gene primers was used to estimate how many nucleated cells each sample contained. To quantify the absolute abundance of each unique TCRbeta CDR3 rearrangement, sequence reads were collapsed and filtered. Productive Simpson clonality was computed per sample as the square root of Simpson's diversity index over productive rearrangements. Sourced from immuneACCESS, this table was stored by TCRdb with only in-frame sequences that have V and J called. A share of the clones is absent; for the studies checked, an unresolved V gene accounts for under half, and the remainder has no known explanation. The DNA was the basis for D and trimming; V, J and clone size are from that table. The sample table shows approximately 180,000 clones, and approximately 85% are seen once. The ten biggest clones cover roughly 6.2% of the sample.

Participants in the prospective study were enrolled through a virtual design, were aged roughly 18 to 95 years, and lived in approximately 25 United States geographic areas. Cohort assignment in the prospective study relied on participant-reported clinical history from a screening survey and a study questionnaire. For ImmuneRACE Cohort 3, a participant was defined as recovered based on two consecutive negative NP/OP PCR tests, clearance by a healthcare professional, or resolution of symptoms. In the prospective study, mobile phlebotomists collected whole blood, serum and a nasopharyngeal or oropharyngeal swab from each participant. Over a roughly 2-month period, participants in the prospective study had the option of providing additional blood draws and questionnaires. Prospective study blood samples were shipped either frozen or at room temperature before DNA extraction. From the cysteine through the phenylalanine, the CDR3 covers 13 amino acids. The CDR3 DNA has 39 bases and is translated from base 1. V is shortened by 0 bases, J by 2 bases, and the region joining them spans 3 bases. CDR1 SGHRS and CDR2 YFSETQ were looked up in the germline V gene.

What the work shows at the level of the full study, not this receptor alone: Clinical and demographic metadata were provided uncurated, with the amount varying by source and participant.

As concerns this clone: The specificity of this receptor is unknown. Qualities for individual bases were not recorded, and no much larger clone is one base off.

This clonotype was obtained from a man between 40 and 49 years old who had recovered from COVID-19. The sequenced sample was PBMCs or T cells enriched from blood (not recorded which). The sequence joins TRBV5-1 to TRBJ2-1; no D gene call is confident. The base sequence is TGCGCCAGCAGCTTGGTAACCTACAATGAGCAGTTCTTC. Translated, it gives CASSLVTYNEQFF.